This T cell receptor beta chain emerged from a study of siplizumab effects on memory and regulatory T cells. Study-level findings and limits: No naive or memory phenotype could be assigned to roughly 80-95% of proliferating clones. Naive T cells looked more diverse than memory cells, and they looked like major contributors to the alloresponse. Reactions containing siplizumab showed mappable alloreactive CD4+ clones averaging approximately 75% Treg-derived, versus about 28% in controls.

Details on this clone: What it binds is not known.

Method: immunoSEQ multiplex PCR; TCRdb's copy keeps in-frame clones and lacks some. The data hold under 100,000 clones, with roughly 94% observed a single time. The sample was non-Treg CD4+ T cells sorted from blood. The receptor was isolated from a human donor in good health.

CDR3 residues: CASSPRRIAGGETQYF. DNA of the CDR3: TGTGCCAGCAGCCCAAGGCGGATAGCGGGAGGGGAGACCCAGTACTTC. The chain is built from TRBV7-2 and TRBJ2-5; 11 nucleotides agree with TRBD2. Germline CDR1 is SGHTA and CDR2 is FQGNSA. The trim removed 5 bases at V and 5 bases at J, leaving 10 bases unmatched. The CDR3 loop spans 16 amino acids.